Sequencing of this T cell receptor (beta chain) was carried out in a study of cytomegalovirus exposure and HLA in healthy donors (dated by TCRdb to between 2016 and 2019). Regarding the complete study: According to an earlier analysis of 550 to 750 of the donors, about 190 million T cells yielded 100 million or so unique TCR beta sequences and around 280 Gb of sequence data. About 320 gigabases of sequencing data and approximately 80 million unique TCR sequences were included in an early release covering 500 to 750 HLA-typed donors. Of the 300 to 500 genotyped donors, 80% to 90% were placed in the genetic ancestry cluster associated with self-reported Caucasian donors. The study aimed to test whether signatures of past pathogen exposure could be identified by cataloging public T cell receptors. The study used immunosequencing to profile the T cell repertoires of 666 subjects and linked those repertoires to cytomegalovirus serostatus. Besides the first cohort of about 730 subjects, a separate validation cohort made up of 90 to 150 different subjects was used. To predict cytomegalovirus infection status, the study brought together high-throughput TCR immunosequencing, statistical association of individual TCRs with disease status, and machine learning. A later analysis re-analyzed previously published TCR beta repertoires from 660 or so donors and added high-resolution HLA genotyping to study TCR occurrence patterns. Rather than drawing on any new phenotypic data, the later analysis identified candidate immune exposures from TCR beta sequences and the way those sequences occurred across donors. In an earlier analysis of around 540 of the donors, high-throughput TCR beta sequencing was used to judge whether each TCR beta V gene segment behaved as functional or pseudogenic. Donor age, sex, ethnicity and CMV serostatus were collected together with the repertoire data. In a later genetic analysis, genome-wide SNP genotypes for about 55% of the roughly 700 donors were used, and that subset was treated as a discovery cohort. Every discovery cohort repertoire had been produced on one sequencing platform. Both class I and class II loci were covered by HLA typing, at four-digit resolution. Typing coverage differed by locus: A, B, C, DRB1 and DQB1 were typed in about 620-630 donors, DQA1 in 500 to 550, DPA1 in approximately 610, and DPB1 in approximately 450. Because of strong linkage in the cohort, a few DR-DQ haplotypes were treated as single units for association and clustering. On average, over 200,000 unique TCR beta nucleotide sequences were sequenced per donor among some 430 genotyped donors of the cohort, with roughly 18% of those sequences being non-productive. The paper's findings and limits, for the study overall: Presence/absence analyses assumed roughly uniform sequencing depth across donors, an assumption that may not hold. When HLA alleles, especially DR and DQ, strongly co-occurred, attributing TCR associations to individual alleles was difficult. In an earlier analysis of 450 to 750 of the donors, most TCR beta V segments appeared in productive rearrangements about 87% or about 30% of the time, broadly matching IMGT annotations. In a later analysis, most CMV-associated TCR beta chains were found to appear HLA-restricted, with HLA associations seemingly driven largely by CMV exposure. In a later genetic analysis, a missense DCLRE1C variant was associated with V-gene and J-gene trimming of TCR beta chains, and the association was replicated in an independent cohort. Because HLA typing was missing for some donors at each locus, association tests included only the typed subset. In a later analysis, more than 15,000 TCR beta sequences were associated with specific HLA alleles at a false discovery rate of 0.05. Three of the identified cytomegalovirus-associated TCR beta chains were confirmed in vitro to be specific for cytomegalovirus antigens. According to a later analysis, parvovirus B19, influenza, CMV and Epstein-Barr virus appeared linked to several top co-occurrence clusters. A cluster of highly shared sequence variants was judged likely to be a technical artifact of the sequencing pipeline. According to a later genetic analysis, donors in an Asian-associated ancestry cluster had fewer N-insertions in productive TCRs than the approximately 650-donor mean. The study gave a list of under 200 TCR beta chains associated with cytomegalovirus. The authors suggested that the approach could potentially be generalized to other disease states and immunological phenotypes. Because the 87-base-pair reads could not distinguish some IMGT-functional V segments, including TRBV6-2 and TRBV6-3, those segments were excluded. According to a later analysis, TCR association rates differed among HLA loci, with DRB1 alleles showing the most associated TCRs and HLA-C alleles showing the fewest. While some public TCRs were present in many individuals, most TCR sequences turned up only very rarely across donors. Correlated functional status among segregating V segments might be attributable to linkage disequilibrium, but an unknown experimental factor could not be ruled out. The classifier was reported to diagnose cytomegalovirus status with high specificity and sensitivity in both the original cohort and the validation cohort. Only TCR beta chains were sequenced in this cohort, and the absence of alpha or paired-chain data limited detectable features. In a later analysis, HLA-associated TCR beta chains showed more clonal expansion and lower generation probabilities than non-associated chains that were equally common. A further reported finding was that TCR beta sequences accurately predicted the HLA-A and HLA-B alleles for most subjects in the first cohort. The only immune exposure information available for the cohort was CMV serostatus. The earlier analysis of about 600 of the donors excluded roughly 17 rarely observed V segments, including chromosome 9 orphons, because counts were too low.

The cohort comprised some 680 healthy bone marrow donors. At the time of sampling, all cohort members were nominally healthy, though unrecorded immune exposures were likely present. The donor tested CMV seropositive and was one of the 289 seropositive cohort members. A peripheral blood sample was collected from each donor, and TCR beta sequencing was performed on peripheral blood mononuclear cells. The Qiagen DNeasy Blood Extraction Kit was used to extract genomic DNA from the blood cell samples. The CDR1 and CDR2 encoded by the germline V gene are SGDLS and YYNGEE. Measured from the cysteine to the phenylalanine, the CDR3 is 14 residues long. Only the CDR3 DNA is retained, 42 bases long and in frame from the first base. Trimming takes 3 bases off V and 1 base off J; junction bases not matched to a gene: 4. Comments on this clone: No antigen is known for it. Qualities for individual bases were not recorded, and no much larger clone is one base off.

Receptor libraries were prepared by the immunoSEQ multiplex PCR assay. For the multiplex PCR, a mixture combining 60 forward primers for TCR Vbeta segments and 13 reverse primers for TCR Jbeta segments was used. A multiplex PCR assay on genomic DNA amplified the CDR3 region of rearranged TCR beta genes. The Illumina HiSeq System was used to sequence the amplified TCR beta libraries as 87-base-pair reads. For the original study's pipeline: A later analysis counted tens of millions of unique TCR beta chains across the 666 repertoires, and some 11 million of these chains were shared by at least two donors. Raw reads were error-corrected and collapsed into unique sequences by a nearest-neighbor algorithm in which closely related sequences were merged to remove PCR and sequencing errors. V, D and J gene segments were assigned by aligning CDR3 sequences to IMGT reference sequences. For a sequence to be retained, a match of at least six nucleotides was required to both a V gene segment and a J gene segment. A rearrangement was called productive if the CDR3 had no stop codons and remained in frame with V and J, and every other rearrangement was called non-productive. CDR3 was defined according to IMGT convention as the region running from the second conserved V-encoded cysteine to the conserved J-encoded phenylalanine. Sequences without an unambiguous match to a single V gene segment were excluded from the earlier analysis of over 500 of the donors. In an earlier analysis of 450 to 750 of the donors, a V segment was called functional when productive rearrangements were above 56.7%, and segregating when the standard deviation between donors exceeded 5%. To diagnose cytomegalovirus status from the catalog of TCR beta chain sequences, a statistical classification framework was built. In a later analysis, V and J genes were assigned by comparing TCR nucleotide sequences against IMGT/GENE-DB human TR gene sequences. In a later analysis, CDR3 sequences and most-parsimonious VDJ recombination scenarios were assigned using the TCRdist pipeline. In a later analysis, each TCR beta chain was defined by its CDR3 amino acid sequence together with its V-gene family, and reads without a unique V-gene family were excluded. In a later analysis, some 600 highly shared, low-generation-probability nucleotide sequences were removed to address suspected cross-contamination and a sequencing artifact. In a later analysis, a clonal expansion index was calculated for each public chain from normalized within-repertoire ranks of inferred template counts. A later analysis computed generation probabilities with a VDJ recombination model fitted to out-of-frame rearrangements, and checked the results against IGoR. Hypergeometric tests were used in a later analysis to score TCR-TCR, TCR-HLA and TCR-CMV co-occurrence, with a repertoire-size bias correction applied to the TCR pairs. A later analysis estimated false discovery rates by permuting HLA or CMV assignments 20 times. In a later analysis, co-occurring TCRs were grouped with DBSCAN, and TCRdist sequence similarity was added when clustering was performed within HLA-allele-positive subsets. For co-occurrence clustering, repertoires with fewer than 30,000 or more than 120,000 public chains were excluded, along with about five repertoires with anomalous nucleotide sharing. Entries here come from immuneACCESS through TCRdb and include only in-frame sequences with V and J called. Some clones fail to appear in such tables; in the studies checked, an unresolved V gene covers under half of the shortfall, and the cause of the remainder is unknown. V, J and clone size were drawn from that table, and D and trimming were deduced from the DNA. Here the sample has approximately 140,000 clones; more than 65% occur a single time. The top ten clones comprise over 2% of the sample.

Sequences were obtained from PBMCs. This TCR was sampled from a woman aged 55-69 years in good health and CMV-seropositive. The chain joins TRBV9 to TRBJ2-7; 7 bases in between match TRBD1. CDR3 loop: CASSGTGQSYEQYF. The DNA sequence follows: TGTGCCAGCAGCGGGACAGGCCAATCCTACGAGCAGTACTTC.